The T cell receptor beta chain described here comes from a study of human T cells and chemical hapten exposure. Study in general: Diphenylcyclopropenone doses were given weekly to the scalps of patients across the roughly 22-week study. TCR yields per sample varied, mainly owing to small pooled library volume differences. Study-level findings and limits: Unchanged with DPC sensitization were TCRs above 1 in 1000 frequency.

In its sample, this clonotype was seen a few times. What it binds is unknown. CDR3 length: 18 residues. The germline gives CDR1 SGHVS, CDR2 FQNEAQ. The V segment lost 5 bases and the J segment 2 bases; nucleotides outside the gene matches: 10. Time point given: pre-sensitization, week 0. Treatment denoted: therapeutic diphenylcyclopropenone sensitization with weekly scalp DPC. TCRdb ran MiXCR on the RACE reads and lists one entry per CDR3 protein. In the table there are 45,000 to 60,000 distinct CDR3 sequences, about 9.4% of which are singletons. The chain combines TRBV7-8 with TRBJ2-2, with 11 bases identical to TRBD2. The input for sequencing was whole blood, taken in connection with sensitization to the hapten diphenylcyclopropenone (DPC). The TCR sequence derives from a woman in her forties with alopecia areata. Some clones in this sample may be carry-over from other donors' samples. The CDR3: CASSPLAGGPINTGELFF. The DNA for the CDR3 is TGTGCCAGCAGCCCTCTAGCGGGGGGCCCTATCAACACCGGGGAGCTGTTTTTT. The full variable domain, rest sourced from reference TRBV7-8 and TRBJ2-2, is GAGVSQSPRYKVAKRGQDVALRCDPISGHVSLFWYQQALGQGPEFLTYFQNEAQLDKSGLPSDRFFAERPEGSVSTLKIQRTQQEDSAVYLCASSPLAGGPINTGELFFGEGSRLTVL.